Shown below are 21 T cell receptor beta chains from a single sample sequenced in a study of blood T cell repertoires in COVID-19. The repertoire was sequenced with immunoSEQ multiplex PCR; TCRdb's copy has only in-frame clones and lacks some. The repertoire holds approximately 210,000 clones, with roughly four fifths as singletons. The specimen sequenced was peripheral blood. The origin of the receptors is a woman aged 45-59 years with active or convalescent COVID-19.

This chain connects TRBV4-1 to TRBJ1-2; the D gene is possibly TRBD1 (5 bases). CDR1 is MGHRA, CDR2 YSYEKL, per germline. This CDR3 is 15 amino acids long. Trimming took 2 bases from V and 4 from J, leaving 14 bases between them. CDR3 loop: CASSQWIRGVYGYTF. CDR3 coding DNA: TGCGCCAGCAGCCAATGGATTCGGGGGGTCTATGGCTACACCTTC.

The genes are TRBV5-1 and TRBJ1-1, with unresolved D. This CDR3 contains 12 residues. Trimming cost V 2 bases and J 11 bases, with 13 bases left between them. Germline V lookup: CDR1 SGHRS, CDR2 YFSETQ. The CDR3 nucleotides read TGCGCCAGCAGCTTAAATGGGCAAATCGCTTTCTTT. It specifies CASSLNGQIAFF. Combining the CDR3 with reference TRBV5-1 and TRBJ1-1 gives the whole variable domain KAGVTQTPRYLIKTRGQQVTLSCSPISGHRSVSWYQQTPGQGLQFLFEYFSETQRNKGNFPGRFSGRQFSNSRSEMNVSTLELGDSALYLCASSLNGQIAFFGQGTRLTVV.

The DNA for the CDR3 is TGCGCCAGCAGTCAGGGTCTGGGCACTGAAGCTTTCTTT. Protein sequence: CASSQGLGTEAFF. The rearrangement uses TRBV10-1 and TRBJ1-1; D might be TRBD1 (5 bases). The germline gives CDR1 WNHNN, CDR2 SYGVQD (reference sequence). With 5 bases removed from V and 4 bases from J, the gap between germline ends came to 11 bases. There are 13 residues in the CDR3.

The rearrangement uses TRBV7-2 and TRBJ1-2, with D maybe TRBD1 (6 bases). The CDR3 loop spans 15 amino acids. Germline V gene data show CDR1 as SGHTA and CDR2 as FQGNSA. V lost 0 bases to trimming and J lost 5 bases, with 13 bases between them. The CDR3 region is CASSLAHGGQYGYTF. CDR3 coding DNA: TGTGCCAGCAGCTTAGCGCATGGGGGCCAGTATGGCTACACCTTC.

This rearrangement joins TRBV2 to TRBJ2-2; a weak D match, TRBD2 (5 bases). V lost 4 bases, J lost 4 bases, and 13 bases lay in between. The CDR3 covers 15 residues. The V gene's germline CDR1 is SNHLY and CDR2 FYNNEI. CDR3 DNA sequence: TGTGCCAGCAGTGTCGGGAACGGTGGCACCGGGGAGCTGTTTTTT. Its protein is CASSVGNGGTGELFF. The variable domain in full, with the rest retrieved from reference TRBV2 and TRBJ2-2, is EPEVTQTPSHQVTQMGQEVILRCVPISNHLYFYWYRQILGQKVEFLVSFYNNEISEKSEIFDDQFSVERPDGSNFTLKIRSTKLEDSAMYFCASSVGNGGTGELFFGEGSRLTVL.

J is TRBJ2-2 and V is TRBV9; 8 bases map to TRBD2. Germline V gene data show CDR1 as SGDLS and CDR2 as YYNGEE. V gave up 2 bases and J gave up 4 bases; unmatched junction bases: 4. The CDR3 is 15 residues long. For the CDR3, the DNA is TGTGCCAGCAGCGTCGAAGCGGGAGCCACCGGGGAGCTGTTTTTT. Residues: CASSVEAGATGELFF.

The chain has TRBV6-6 and TRBJ1-1, with D possibly being TRBD1 (6 bases). V was trimmed by 6 bases and J by 0 bases, leaving 11 bases between them. The CDR3 sequence is 14 residues long. CDR1 is MNHNY and CDR2 is SVGAGI in the germline V gene (reference sequence). The CDR3 DNA reads TGTGCCAGCAGACTGGGACAACTGAACACTGAAGCTTTCTTT. It is translated as CASRLGQLNTEAFF.

The chain uses TRBV5-1 and TRBJ1-1, with 8 bases aligning to TRBD1. The CDR3 loop spans 14 amino acids. With V trimmed by 4 bases and J by 5 bases, 7 bases remained unmatched. From germline, CDR1 is SGHRS and CDR2 YFSETQ. In nucleotides, the CDR3 is TGCGCCAGCAGCGTGGGACAGGTTGAAACTGAAGCTTTCTTT. As protein: CASSVGQVETEAFF.

The chain couples TRBV5-1 to TRBJ2-1; TRBD2 might be the D (5 bases). The V end lost 1 base, the J end lost 6 bases, and 8 bases lay between the germline ends. The germline V gene encodes CDR1 SGHRS and CDR2 YFSETQ. CDR3 length: 13 amino acids. The CDR3 DNA is TGCGCCAGCAGCTTGTCGGAGGTCAATGAGCAGTTCTTC. Its protein is CASSLSEVNEQFF.

The CDR3 here is CASSIWSPGNTEAFF. CDR3 sequence (DNA): TGTGCCAGCAGCATCTGGTCCCCCGGGAACACTGAAGCTTTCTTT. V usage is TRBV11-2 and J usage is TRBJ1-1; no definite D call. The CDR3 sequence is 15 residues long. Germline V gene sequence: CDR1 SGHAT, CDR2 FQNNGV. Trimming stripped 5 bases from V and 1 base from J, with 14 bases between.

The chain joins TRBV30 to TRBJ2-4; D is unclear. From germline, CDR1 is GTSNPN and CDR2 SVGIG (reference sequence). This CDR3 region has 12 residues. Trimming removed 1 base from V and 10 bases from J, with 11 bases in between. CDR3 sequence reads: CAWSAGTPIQYF. The CDR3 nucleotides read TGTGCCTGGAGTGCAGGTACCCCGATTCAGTACTTC.

The chain is built from TRBV30 and TRBJ1-2; 7 positions match TRBD1. V was pared by 2 bases and J by 5 bases, with 8 bases of the junction left unmatched. The CDR3 spans 14 residues. CDR1 and CDR2 from the germline V gene are GTSNPN and SVGIG (reference sequence). The CDR3 is CAWSLANRGYGYTF. The DNA of the CDR3 is TGTGCCTGGAGTCTCGCCAACAGGGGATATGGCTACACCTTC. Together with reference TRBV30 and TRBJ1-2, the CDR3 gives the full variable domain: SQTIHQWPATLVQPVGSPLSLECTVEGTSNPNLYWYRQAAGRGLQLLFYSVGIGQISSEVPQNLSASRPQDRQFILSSKKLLLSDSGFYLCAWSLANRGYGYTFGSGTRLTVV.

The chain uses TRBV2 and TRBJ2-5, with no clear D. Trimming removed 4 bases from V and 4 bases from J, with 7 bases in between. This CDR3 comprises 12 residues. Per the germline V gene, CDR1 is SNHLY and CDR2 is FYNNEI. The CDR3 sequence is CASSGGAETQYF. The CDR3 DNA reads as TGTGCCAGCAGTGGAGGCGCAGAGACCCAGTACTTC.

The rearrangement uses TRBV9 and TRBJ1-4; D gene uncertain. This CDR3 is built from 18 residues. Trimming removed 0 bases at V and 0 bases at J, with 15 bases between. Germline loops: CDR1 SGDLS, CDR2 YYNGEE. The CDR3 here is CASSVATLTPATNEKLFF. The CDR3 nucleotides read TGTGCCAGCAGCGTAGCGACACTTACCCCCGCAACTAATGAAAAACTGTTTTTT.

J is TRBJ1-5 and V is TRBV29-1, with a possible D match to TRBD1 (6 bases). CDR3 size: 12 residues. Germline loops: CDR1 SQVTM, CDR2 ANQGSEA. Between the trimmed V and J ends, which lost 4 bases and 7 bases, there was a span of 11 bases. CDR3 amino acids: CSVGGGDQPQHF. The DNA for the CDR3 is TGCAGCGTTGGGGGGGGCGACCAGCCCCAGCATTTT.

The rearrangement joins TRBV10-1 to TRBJ2-1; 11 bases agree with TRBD2. CDR1 is WNHNN and CDR2 is SYGVQD in the germline V gene (reference sequence). Trimming cost V 5 bases and J 4 bases; bases outside gene matches: 4. The CDR3 runs to 15 residues. CDR3 DNA sequence: TGCGCCAGCAGTCCGGGACTAGCGGCTTACAATGAGCAGTTCTTC. Translated: CASSPGLAAYNEQFF.

The rearrangement links TRBV5-1 to TRBJ2-5; 13 bases are shared with TRBD2. CDR3 length equals 16 residues. Looked up from germline, CDR1 is SGHRS and CDR2 is YFSETQ. The trim removed 4 bases at V and 2 bases at J, leaving 5 bases unmatched. CDR3 sequence reads: CASSVTSGGPQETQYF. In DNA form, the CDR3 reads TGCGCCAGCAGCGTGACTAGCGGGGGGCCTCAAGAGACCCAGTACTTC. Full variable domain (missing parts from reference TRBV5-1 and TRBJ2-5): KAGVTQTPRYLIKTRGQQVTLSCSPISGHRSVSWYQQTPGQGLQFLFEYFSETQRNKGNFPGRFSGRQFSNSRSEMNVSTLELGDSALYLCASSVTSGGPQETQYFGPGTRLLVL.

The gene calls are TRBV6-5 and TRBJ1-6; TRBD1 might be the D (5 bases). The CDR3 is 14 residues long. The V end lost 8 bases, the J end lost 4 bases, and 12 bases lay between the germline ends. Germline CDR1 MNHEY, CDR2 SVGAGI. The CDR3 DNA follows: TGTGCCAGCGACAGAGACCCGTATAATTCACCCCTCCACTTT. Translating it yields CASDRDPYNSPLHF.

The CDR3 protein is CASRAGQAGGYTF. For the CDR3, the DNA is TGTGCCAGCAGGGCTGGACAGGCCGGGGGCTACACCTTC. V and J are TRBV2 and TRBJ1-2; 7 bases agree with TRBD1. Germline trimming cut 6 bases from V and 8 bases from J; bases unmatched to any gene: 9. CDR3 length: 13 amino acids. Germline V gene sequence: CDR1 SNHLY, CDR2 FYNNEI.

The chain employs TRBV15 and TRBJ1-3, with 10 bases fitting TRBD1. The V gene's germline CDR1 is LNHNV and CDR2 YYDKDF (reference sequence). V lost 2 bases to trimming and J lost 2 bases; unmatched junction nucleotides: 12. The CDR3 spans 19 residues. CDR3 sequence reads: CATSRPGQGPWGTGNTIYF. CDR3 in DNA: TGTGCCACCAGCAGACCGGGACAGGGGCCCTGGGGTACTGGAAACACCATATATTTT. Based on the CDR3 plus reference TRBV15 and TRBJ1-3, the full variable domain is DAMVIQNPRYQVTQFGKPVTLSCSQTLNHNVMYWYQQKSSQAPKLLFHYYDKDFNNEADTPDNFQSRRPNTSFCFLDIRSPGLGDTAMYLCATSRPGQGPWGTGNTIYFGEGSWLTVV.

This chain connects TRBV11-3 to TRBJ2-2; TRBD2 aligns across 7 bases. From germline, CDR1 is SGHNT and CDR2 YENEEA. The CDR3 runs to 15 residues. V gave up 4 bases and J gave up 6 bases; unmatched junction bases: 8. The CDR3 bases are TGTGCCAGCAGCTCAGCGGGAACGGGTGCCGGGGAGCTGTTTTTT. This sequence encodes CASSSAGTGAGELFF. The entire variable domain, with the rest obtained from reference TRBV11-3 and TRBJ2-2, is as follows: EAGVVQSPRYKIIEKKQPVAFWCNPISGHNTLYWYLQNLGQGPELLIRYENEEAVDDSQLPKDRFSAERLKGVDSTLKIQPAELGDSAVYLCASSSAGTGAGELFFGEGSRLTVL.